Sequencing of this T cell receptor beta chain was carried out in a study of T cell repertoires in cytomegalovirus infection. The wider study: Matching HLA type, along with CMV infection, was indicated by public TCR beta signatures. Study-wide points: Ex vivo, HLA-C-restricted CMV-specific TCR beta clonotypes prevailed over the rest of the response.

TCRdb ran MiXCR on the reads and lists one entry per CDR3 protein. The sample yields roughly 100,000 distinct CDR3 sequences, 15% to 20% seen once. Germline CDR1 is SEHNR and CDR2 is FQNEAQ (reference sequence). Trimming took 6 bases from V and 2 from J; bases not matched to a gene: 3. This CDR3 spans 13 amino acids. This clonotype showed up many times. Its antigen is undetermined. The sample taken for sequencing was PBMCs. The V and J genes are TRBV7-9 and TRBJ1-2, with 7 bases lining up with TRBD1. The clonotype comes from a human donor in good health (CMV status not recorded). Some clones in this sample may be carry-over from other donors' samples. CDR3: CASRGTENYGYTF. CDR3 nucleotide sequence: TGTGCCAGCAGAGGGACAGAGAACTATGGCTACACCTTC.